Sequencing of this TCR beta chain was carried out in a study of identical twins. Broader study findings: Beta out-of-frame sequences showed weaker excess sharing between twins. Memory repertoires lacked the insertion deficit that abundant cord blood beta clonotypes showed.

cDNA molecules carried unique molecular identifiers, and template switching added a universal primer site. TCRdb re-called the 5' RACE reads with MiXCR, one entry per CDR3 protein. Among around 1.7 million distinct CDR3 sequences listed, about 32% were seen once. This clonotype has just a few counts. No antigen is known for it. Germline trimming cut 3 bases from V and 5 bases from J; bases unmatched to any gene: 8. The CDR3 sequence is 15 residues long. Material for sequencing was cord blood. The gene calls are TRBV12-3 or TRBV12-4 and TRBJ2-7; 9 nucleotides line up with TRBD2. The sequence was collected from a newborn girl in good health. The CDR3 reads CASSLRSAGGNEQYF. CDR3 coding DNA: TGTGCCAGCAGTTTGAGGTCGGCGGGAGGGAACGAGCAGTACTTC.